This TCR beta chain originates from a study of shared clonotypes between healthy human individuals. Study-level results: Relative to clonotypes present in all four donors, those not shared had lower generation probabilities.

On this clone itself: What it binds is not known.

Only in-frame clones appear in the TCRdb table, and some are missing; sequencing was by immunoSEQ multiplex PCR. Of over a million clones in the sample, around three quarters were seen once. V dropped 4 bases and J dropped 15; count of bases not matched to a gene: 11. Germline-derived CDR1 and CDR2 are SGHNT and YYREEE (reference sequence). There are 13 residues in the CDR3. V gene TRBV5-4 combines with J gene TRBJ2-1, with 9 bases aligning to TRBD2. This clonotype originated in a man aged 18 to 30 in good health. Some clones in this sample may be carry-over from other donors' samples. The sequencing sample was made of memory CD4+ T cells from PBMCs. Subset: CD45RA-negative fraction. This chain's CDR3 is CASSPPDSGRPFF. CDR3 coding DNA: TGTGCCAGCAGCCCGCCGGATAGCGGGAGACCGTTCTTC. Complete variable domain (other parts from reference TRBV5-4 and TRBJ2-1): ETGVTQSPTHLIKTRGQQVTLRCSSQSGHNTVSWYQQALGQGPQFIFQYYREEENGRGNFPPRFSGLQFPNYSSELNVNALELDDSALYLCASSPPDSGRPFFGPGTRLTVL.